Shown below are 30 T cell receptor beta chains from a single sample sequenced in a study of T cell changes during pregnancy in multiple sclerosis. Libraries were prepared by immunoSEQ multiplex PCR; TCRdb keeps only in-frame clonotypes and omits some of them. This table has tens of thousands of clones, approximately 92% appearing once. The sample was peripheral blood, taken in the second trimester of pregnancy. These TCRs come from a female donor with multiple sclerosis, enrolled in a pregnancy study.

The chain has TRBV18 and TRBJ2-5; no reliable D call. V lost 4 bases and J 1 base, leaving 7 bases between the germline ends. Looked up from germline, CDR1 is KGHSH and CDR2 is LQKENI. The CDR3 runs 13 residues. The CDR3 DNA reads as TGTGCCAGCTCACTTCGGGTCCAAGAGACCCAGTACTTC. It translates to CASSLRVQETQYF.

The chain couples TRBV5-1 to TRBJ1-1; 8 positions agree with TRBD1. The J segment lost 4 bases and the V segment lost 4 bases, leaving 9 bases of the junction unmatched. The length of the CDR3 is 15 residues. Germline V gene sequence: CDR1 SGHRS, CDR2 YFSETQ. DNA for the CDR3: TGCGCCAGCAGCACCGGACAGGGCAGGAGCACTGAAGCTTTCTTT. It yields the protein CASSTGQGRSTEAFF.

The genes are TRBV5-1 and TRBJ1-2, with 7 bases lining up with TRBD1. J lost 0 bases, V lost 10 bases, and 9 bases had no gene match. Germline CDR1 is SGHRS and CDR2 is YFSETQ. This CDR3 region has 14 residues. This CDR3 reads CACKPGQTNYGYTF. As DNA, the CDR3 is TGCGCCTGCAAACCGGGACAGACTAACTATGGCTACACCTTC.

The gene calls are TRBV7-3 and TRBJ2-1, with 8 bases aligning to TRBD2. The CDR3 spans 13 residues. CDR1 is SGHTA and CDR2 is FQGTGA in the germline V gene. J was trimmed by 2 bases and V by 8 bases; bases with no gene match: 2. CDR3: CASQREPYNEQFF. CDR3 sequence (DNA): TGTGCCAGCCAGCGGGAGCCCTACAATGAGCAGTTCTTC.

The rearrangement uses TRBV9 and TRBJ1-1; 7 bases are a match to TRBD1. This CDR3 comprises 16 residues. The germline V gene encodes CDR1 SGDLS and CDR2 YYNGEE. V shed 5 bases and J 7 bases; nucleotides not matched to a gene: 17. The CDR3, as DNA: TGTGCCAGCAGTCGTAGTGGCAGGGGGTCCCTTGTTGAAGCTTTCTTT. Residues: CASSRSGRGSLVEAFF. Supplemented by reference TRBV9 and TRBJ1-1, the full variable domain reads DSGVTQTPKHLITATGQRVTLRCSPRSGDLSVYWYQQSLDQGLQFLIQYYNGEERAKGNILERFSAQQFPDLHSELNLSSLELGDSALYFCASSRSGRGSLVEAFFGQGTRLTVV.

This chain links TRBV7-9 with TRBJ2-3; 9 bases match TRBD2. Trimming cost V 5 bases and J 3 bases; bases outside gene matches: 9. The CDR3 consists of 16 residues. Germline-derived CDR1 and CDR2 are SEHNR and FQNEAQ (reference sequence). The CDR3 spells CASSPGVAGDTDTQYF. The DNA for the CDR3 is TGTGCCAGCAGCCCCGGGGTAGCGGGAGATACAGATACGCAGTATTTT.

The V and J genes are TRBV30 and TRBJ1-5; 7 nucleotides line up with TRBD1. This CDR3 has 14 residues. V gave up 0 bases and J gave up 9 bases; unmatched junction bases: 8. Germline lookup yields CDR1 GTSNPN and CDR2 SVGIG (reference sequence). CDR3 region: CAWSVSGGRVPQHF. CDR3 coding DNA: TGTGCCTGGAGTGTATCAGGGGGAAGGGTGCCCCAGCATTTT.

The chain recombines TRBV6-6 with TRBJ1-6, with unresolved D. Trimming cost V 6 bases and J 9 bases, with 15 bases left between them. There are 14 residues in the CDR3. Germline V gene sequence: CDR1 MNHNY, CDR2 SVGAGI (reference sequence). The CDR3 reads CASSPKGRSSPLHF. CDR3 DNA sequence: TGTGCCAGCAGCCCCAAAGGGAGGTCTTCACCCCTCCACTTT.

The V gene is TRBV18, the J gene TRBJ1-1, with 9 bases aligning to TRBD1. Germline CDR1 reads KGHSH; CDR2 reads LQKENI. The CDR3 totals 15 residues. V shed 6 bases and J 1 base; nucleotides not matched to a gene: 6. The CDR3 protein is CASSRTGVQNTEAFF. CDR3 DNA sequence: TGTGCCAGCTCGCGGACAGGGGTTCAGAACACTGAAGCTTTCTTT. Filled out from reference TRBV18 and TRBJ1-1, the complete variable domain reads NAGVMQNPRHLVRRRGQEARLRCSPMKGHSHVYWYRQLPEEGLKFMVYLQKENIIDESGMPKERFSAEFPKEGPSILRIQQVVRGDSAAYFCASSRTGVQNTEAFFGQGTRLTVV.

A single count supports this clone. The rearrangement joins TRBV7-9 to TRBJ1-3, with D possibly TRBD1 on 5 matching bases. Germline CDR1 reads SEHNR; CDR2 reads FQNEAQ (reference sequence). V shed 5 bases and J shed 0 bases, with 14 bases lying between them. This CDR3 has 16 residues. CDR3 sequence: CASSLSAGLSGNTIYF. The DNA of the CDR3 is TGTGCCAGCAGCCTATCCGCAGGGCTCTCTGGAAACACCATATATTTT.

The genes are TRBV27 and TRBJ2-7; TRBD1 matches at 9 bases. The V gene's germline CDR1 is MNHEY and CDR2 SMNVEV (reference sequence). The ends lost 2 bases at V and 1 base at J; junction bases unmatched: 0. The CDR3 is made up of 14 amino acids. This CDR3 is CASSLGTGSYEQYF. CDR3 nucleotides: TGTGCCAGCAGTTTAGGGACAGGGTCCTACGAGCAGTACTTC.

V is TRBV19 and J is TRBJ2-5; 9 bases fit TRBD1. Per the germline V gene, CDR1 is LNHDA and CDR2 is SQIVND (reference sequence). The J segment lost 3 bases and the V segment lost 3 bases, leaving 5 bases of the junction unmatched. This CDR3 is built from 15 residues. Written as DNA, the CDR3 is TGTGCCAGTAGTATGCCCGGGACAGGGAAAGAGACCCAGTACTTC. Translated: CASSMPGTGKETQYF.

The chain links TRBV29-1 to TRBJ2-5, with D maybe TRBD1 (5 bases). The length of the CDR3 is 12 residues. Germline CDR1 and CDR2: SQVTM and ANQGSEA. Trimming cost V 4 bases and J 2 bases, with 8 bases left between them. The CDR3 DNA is TGCAGCGTTGTTCAGGGACAAGAGACCCAGTACTTC. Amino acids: CSVVQGQETQYF.

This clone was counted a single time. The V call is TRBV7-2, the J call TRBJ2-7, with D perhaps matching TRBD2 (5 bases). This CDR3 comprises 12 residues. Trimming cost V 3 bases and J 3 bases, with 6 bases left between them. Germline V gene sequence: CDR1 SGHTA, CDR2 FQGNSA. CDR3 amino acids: CASSLEDYEQYF. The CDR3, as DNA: TGTGCCAGCAGCTTGGAGGACTACGAGCAGTACTTC.

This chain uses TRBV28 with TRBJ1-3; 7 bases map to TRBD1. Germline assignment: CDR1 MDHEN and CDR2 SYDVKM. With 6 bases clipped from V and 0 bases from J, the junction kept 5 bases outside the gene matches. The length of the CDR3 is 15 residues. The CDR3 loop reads CASRRQGGSGNTIYF. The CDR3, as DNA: TGTGCCAGCAGACGACAGGGTGGCTCTGGAAACACCATATATTTT.

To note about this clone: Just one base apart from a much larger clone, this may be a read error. The DNA for the CDR3 is TGTGCCAGCAGTGTCGGGACTAGCGACTACAATGAGCAGTTCTTC. Its protein product is CASSVGTSDYNEQFF. V usage is TRBV6-1 and J usage is TRBJ2-1, with TRBD2 matching over 10 bases. Germline lookup yields CDR1 MNHNS and CDR2 SASEGT. The V gene end was trimmed by 4 bases and the J gene end by 3 bases; junction bases not matched to a gene: 3. This CDR3 comprises 15 residues.

CDR3 region: CASSVASGTDTQYF. The CDR3 DNA sequence: TGTGCCAGCAGCGTAGCTTCCGGGACAGATACGCAGTATTTT. The rearrangement uses TRBV9 and TRBJ2-3; D gene unclear. Trimming took 0 bases from V and 3 from J, leaving 8 bases between them. The CDR3 contains 14 residues. In germline, CDR1 is SGDLS, CDR2 YYNGEE.

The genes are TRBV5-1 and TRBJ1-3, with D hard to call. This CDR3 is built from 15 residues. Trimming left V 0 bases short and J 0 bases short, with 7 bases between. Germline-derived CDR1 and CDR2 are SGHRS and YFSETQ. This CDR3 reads CASSLGGSSGNTIYF. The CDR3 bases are TGCGCCAGCAGCTTGGGAGGGAGCTCTGGAAACACCATATATTTT.

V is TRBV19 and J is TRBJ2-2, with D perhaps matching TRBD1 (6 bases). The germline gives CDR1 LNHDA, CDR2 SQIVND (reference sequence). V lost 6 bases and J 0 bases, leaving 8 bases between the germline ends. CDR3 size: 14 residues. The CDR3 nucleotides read TGTGCCAGTAGGACAGGAGCGAACACCGGGGAGCTGTTTTTT. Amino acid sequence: CASRTGANTGELFF.

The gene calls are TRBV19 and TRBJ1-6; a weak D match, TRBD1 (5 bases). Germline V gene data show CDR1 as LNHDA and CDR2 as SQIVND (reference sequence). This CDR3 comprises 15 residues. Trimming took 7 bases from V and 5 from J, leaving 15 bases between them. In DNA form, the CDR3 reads TGTGCCAGTAAGAACTCCAGGGTGGATAATTCACCCCTCCACTTT. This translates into CASKNSRVDNSPLHF.

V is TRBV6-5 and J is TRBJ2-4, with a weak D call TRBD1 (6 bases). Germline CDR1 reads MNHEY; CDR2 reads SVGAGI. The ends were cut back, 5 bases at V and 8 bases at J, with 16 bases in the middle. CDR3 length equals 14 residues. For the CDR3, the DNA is TGTGCCAGCAGTGGGGGCCGACTGGGGTACATTCAGTACTTC. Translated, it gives CASSGGRLGYIQYF.

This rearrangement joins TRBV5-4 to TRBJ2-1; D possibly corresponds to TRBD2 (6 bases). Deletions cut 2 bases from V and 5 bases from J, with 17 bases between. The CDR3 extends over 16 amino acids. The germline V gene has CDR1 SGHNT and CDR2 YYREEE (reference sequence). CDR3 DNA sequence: TGTGCCAGCAGCTTAATGGGACTGGATAAACACAATGAGCAGTTCTTC. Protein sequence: CASSLMGLDKHNEQFF.

The CDR3 loop is CASSVGTRASGKETQYF. As DNA, the CDR3 is TGTGCCAGCAGCGTGGGGACCCGGGCTAGCGGTAAAGAGACCCAGTACTTC. This sequence joins TRBV9 and TRBJ2-5; 7 bases are a match to TRBD2. V shed 2 bases and J 3 bases; nucleotides not matched to a gene: 13. This CDR3 has 17 amino acids. Germline-derived CDR1 and CDR2 are SGDLS and YYNGEE.

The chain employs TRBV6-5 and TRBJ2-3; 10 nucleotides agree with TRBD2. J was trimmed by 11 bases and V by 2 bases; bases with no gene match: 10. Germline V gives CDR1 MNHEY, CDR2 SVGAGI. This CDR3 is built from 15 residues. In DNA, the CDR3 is TGTGCCAGCAGTTACGAAGCGGGAGGGCCTCCGGGGCAGTATTTT. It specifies CASSYEAGGPPGQYF.

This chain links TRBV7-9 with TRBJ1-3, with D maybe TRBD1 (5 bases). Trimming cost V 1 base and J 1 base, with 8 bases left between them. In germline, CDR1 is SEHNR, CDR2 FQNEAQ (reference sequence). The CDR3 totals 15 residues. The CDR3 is CASSLGTSSGNTIYF. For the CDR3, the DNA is TGTGCCAGCAGCTTAGGGACATCTTCTGGAAACACCATATATTTT.

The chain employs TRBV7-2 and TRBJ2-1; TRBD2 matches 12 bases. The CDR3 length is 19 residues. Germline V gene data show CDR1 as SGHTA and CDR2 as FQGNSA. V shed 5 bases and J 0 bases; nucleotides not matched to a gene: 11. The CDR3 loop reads CASSAPTSGGYSSYNEQFF. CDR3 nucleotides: TGTGCCAGCAGCGCACCTACTAGCGGGGGGTACAGCTCCTACAATGAGCAGTTCTTC.

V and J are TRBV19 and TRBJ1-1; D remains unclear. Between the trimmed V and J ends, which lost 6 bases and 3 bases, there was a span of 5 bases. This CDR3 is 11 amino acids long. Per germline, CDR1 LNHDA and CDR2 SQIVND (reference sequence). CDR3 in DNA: TGTGCCAGTAGCGTGTACACTGAAGCTTTCTTT. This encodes CASSVYTEAFF.

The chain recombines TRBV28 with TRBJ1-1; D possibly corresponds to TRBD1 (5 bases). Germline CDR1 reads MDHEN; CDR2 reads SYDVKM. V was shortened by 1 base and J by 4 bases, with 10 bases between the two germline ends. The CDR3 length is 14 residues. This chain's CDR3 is CASSLYWTSTEAFF. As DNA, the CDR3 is TGTGCCAGCAGTTTATATTGGACAAGCACTGAAGCTTTCTTT.

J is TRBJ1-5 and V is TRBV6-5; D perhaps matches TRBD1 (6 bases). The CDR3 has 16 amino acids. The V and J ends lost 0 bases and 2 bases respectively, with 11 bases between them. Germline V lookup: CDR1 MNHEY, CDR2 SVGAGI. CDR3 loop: CASSYSARGGNQPQHF. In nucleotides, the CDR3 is TGTGCCAGCAGTTACTCGGCCAGGGGAGGCAATCAGCCCCAGCATTTT.

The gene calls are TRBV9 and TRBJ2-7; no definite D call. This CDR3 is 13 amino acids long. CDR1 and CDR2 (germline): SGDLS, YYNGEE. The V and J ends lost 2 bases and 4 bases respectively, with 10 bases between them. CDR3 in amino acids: CASSVRSDYEQYF. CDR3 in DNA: TGTGCCAGCAGCGTGAGGTCCGATTACGAGCAGTACTTC.